These 25 T cell receptor beta chains were sequenced from one sample in a study of response to subunit inactivated influenza vaccine. Each CDR3 protein gets one entry after TCRdb re-called the RT-PCR reads with MiXCR. The data hold roughly 650,000 distinct CDR3 sequences, with about a sixth observed a single time. Sequenced material: PBMCs from blood, taken about 11 days after vaccination. Receptors were obtained from a man in his fifties who received an inactivated influenza vaccine.

This clonotype was detected a few times. The CDR3 loop is CASSLDRSLAEAFF. CDR3 DNA: TGTGCCAGCAGCTTGGACAGGTCGTTAGCTGAAGCTTTCTTT. J is TRBJ1-1 and V is TRBV5-6; a possible D gene is TRBD1 (5 bases). The CDR3 totals 14 residues. V lost 0 bases and J 6 bases, leaving 12 bases between the germline ends. Germline assignment: CDR1 SGHDT and CDR2 YYEEEE.

The V gene is TRBV27, the J gene TRBJ2-3; 10 bases align to TRBD2. V lost 6 bases, J lost 8 bases, and 5 bases stayed unmatched. The CDR3 totals 13 residues. Germline lookup yields CDR1 MNHEY and CDR2 SMNVEV (reference sequence). CDR3 sequence reads: CASRPGLASTQYF. The CDR3 DNA reads as TGTGCCAGCAGACCGGGACTAGCGAGTACGCAGTATTTT.

This clonotype has ten or more counts. V and J are TRBV5-1 and TRBJ1-5, with D hard to call. Looked up from germline, CDR1 is SGHRS and CDR2 is YFSETQ. CDR3 size: 14 residues. Trimming stripped 0 bases from V and 4 bases from J, with 8 bases between. The DNA for the CDR3 is TGCGCCAGCAGCTTGGGACAAGCTAATCAGCCCCAGCATTTT. It codes for CASSLGQANQPQHF.

The gene calls are TRBV4-2 and TRBJ1-2; D is unclear. Trimming pared 4 bases from V and 4 bases from J, leaving 10 bases between. Germline values: CDR1 LGHNA, CDR2 YNFKEQ. This CDR3 has 13 residues. CDR3 region: CASSPEGPYGYTF. CDR3 nucleotides: TGTGCCAGCAGCCCTGAGGGCCCCTATGGCTACACCTTC.

This clonotype was counted between two and nine times. The CDR3 DNA follows: TGCAGCGTTGATCACAGGGGGACGGGAGTGGATGAGCAGTTCTTC. Its translation is CSVDHRGTGVDEQFF. The V gene is TRBV29-1, the J gene TRBJ2-1; 8 bases agree with TRBD1. V was pared by 3 bases and J by 8 bases, with 12 bases of the junction left unmatched. The CDR3 is 15 amino acids. Germline CDR1 is SQVTM and CDR2 is ANQGSEA.

This clonotype has a count of ten or more. The rearrangement links TRBV12-3 or TRBV12-4 to TRBJ2-2, with 9 bases aligning to TRBD1. The CDR3 runs to 14 residues. Germline trimming cut 8 bases from V and 1 base from J; bases unmatched to any gene: 2. This CDR3 reads CASRTGVNTGELFF. CDR3 nucleotides: TGTGCCAGCCGGACAGGGGTGAACACCGGGGAGCTGTTTTTT.

The chain has TRBV10-3 and TRBJ2-1, with 7 positions matching TRBD1. From germline, CDR1 is ENHRY and CDR2 SYGVKD. The CDR3 extends over 15 amino acids. The ends lost 4 bases at V and 7 bases at J; junction bases unmatched: 10. This CDR3 reads CAISVGQVLTNEQFF. The CDR3 coding sequence is TGTGCCATCAGTGTTGGACAGGTACTCACAAATGAGCAGTTCTTC.

This clonotype occurred a few times. The chain employs TRBV7-2 and TRBJ1-2; perhaps TRBD1 as D (5 bases). This CDR3 comprises 15 residues. Germline V gives CDR1 SGHTA, CDR2 FQGNSA. V was shortened by 4 bases and J by 8 bases, with 20 bases between the two germline ends. CDR3 residues: CASSSVLGVGEGYTF. The CDR3 DNA sequence: TGTGCCAGCAGCTCCGTTTTGGGGGTAGGGGAGGGCTACACCTTC.

This clonotype has a handful of counts. The gene calls are TRBV12-3 or TRBV12-4 and TRBJ2-7; a weak D match, TRBD2 (5 bases). The CDR3 has 14 amino acids. Trimming stripped 6 bases from V and 0 bases from J, with 12 bases between. CDR3 amino acids: CASSPQRTSYEQYF. The CDR3 coding sequence is TGTGCCAGCAGCCCCCAGCGGACCTCCTACGAGCAGTACTTC.

This clonotype was counted ten times or more. The chain couples TRBV4-3 to TRBJ1-2; TRBD1 matches 7 bases. Germline CDR1 LGHNA, CDR2 YSLEER. This CDR3 is 15 amino acids long. J was trimmed by 4 bases and V by 1 base; bases with no gene match: 6. In nucleotides, the CDR3 is TGCGCCAGCAGCCAAGGGGGAAAGGGGGCCTATGGCTACACCTTC. The encoded protein is CASSQGGKGAYGYTF.

The gene calls are TRBV20-1 and TRBJ1-2; D unclear. CDR3 size: 13 residues. Germline loops: CDR1 DFQATT, CDR2 SNEGSKA (reference sequence). The V end was cut by 7 bases, the J end by 4 bases, with 16 bases between. The CDR3 reads CSGSQAPGYGYTF. The CDR3 coding sequence is TGCAGTGGGAGCCAGGCTCCGGGCTATGGCTACACCTTC.

This clonotype was counted only a few times. The V call is TRBV4-3, the J call TRBJ2-5; TRBD2 aligns across 8 bases. Trimming at V came to 0 bases and at J to 5 bases, leaving 5 bases not matched to a gene. This CDR3 comprises 15 residues. CDR1 is LGHNA and CDR2 is YSLEER in the germline V gene. The CDR3: CASSQDFTGGETQYF. The CDR3 DNA reads TGCGCCAGCAGCCAAGATTTTACGGGAGGGGAGACCCAGTACTTC.

Only a few counts were recorded for this clonotype. The chain combines TRBV5-1 with TRBJ1-6; no definite D call. In germline, CDR1 is SGHRS, CDR2 YFSETQ. The CDR3 has 17 residues. V was trimmed by 2 bases and J by 0 bases, leaving 12 bases between them. In nucleotides, the CDR3 is TGCGCCAGCAGCTTCGTCCAGTTGAGCTCCTATAATTCACCCCTCCACTTT. Translation: CASSFVQLSSYNSPLHF.

This clonotype turned up a few times. The chain uses TRBV6-1 and TRBJ2-7, with D tentatively TRBD1 or TRBD2 (5 bases each). The CDR3 length is 12 residues. V dropped 2 bases and J dropped 10 bases, with 12 bases sitting between them. Germline CDR1 reads MNHNS; CDR2 reads SASEGT. CDR3 protein: CASSEWGTYQYF. CDR3 nucleotide sequence: TGTGCCAGCAGTGAATGGGGGACCTATCAGTACTTC.

The chain carries TRBV12-3 or TRBV12-4 and TRBJ1-1, with D perhaps TRBD1 (5 bases). CDR3 length: 14 residues. V was shortened by 1 base and J by 4 bases, with 10 bases between the two germline ends. The CDR3 protein is CASSLGGAATEAFF. The DNA of the CDR3 is TGTGCCAGCAGTTTAGGCGGGGCGGCCACTGAAGCTTTCTTT.

This clonotype was observed a handful of times. The gene calls are TRBV5-1 and TRBJ1-3; D possibly corresponds to TRBD1 (5 bases). There are 16 residues in the CDR3. The V gene's germline CDR1 is SGHRS and CDR2 YFSETQ. Trimming took 1 base from V and 2 from J, leaving 13 bases between them. CDR3 sequence reads: CASSLTAGNPGNTIYF. CDR3 nucleotide sequence: TGCGCCAGCAGCTTGACAGCAGGGAACCCTGGAAACACCATATATTTT.

The chain links TRBV30 to TRBJ2-6; D is uncertain. The germline CDR1 and CDR2 sequences are GTSNPN and SVGIG (reference sequence). V was trimmed by 0 bases and J by 0 bases, leaving 6 bases between them. The CDR3 contains 15 residues. The CDR3 region is CAWSVSFSGANVLTF. As DNA, the CDR3 is TGTGCCTGGAGTGTTAGCTTCTCTGGGGCCAACGTCCTGACTTTC.

The CDR3 nucleotides are TGTGCCAGCAGCTTAGGACTAGCGGGACTTAGCTCCTACAATGAGCAGTTCTTC. Its protein product is CASSLGLAGLSSYNEQFF. The rearrangement uses TRBV11-2 and TRBJ2-1; 11 bases are shared with TRBD2. Germline CDR1 reads SGHAT; CDR2 reads FQNNGV. The CDR3 runs to 18 residues. V gave up 1 base and J gave up 0 bases; unmatched junction bases: 5. The whole variable domain, filled in from reference TRBV11-2 and TRBJ2-1, reads EAGVAQSPRYKIIEKRQSVAFWCNPISGHATLYWYQQILGQGPKLLIQFQNNGVVDDSQLPKDRFSAERLKGVDSTLKIQPAKLEDSAVYLCASSLGLAGLSSYNEQFFGPGTRLTVL.

The genes are TRBV7-3 and TRBJ2-7; D is unclear. The V and J ends lost 10 bases and 0 bases respectively, with 16 bases between them. The CDR3 is 14 residues long. From germline, CDR1 is SGHTA and CDR2 FQGTGA. The CDR3 nucleotides read TGTGCCATCGGCTCCGGGCTCCACTCCTACGAGCAGTACTTC. Translated: CAIGSGLHSYEQYF.

This rearrangement joins TRBV2 to TRBJ2-3, with TRBD2 as a possible D gene (5 bases). Trimming pared 6 bases from V and 5 bases from J, leaving 18 bases between. The V gene's germline CDR1 is SNHLY and CDR2 FYNNEI. The CDR3 consists of 15 residues. The CDR3 reads CASRDLRERVDTQYF. The CDR3 DNA reads as TGTGCCAGCAGAGATTTGAGGGAGAGGGTAGATACGCAGTATTTT.

This clonotype turned up a few times. The chain links TRBV21-1 to TRBJ1-2. TRBV21-1 is designated a pseudogene. The CDR3 length is 10 residues. The CDR3 sequence: CASSKGGYTF. The CDR3 nucleotides read TGTGCCAGCAGCAAAGGCGGCTACACCTTC.

This clonotype was counted at least ten times. The CDR3 region has the DNA TGCGCCAGCAGCTTGGCCCGACAGGTGTCGGATGAGCAGTTCTTC. Amino acids: CASSLARQVSDEQFF. This rearrangement joins TRBV5-1 to TRBJ2-1, with D perhaps TRBD1 (6 bases). The germline gives CDR1 SGHRS, CDR2 YFSETQ. V lost 0 bases and J lost 8, with 15 bases in between. This CDR3 comprises 15 residues.

The V gene is TRBV20-1, the J gene TRBJ1-1, with TRBD1 matching over 12 bases. Per the germline V gene, CDR1 is DFQATT and CDR2 is SNEGSKA (reference sequence). The junction had 10 bases not matched to a gene; V was cut back by 6 bases and J by 5 bases. The CDR3 is made up of 15 amino acids. Written as DNA, the CDR3 is TGCAGTGCCCTGTCAGTGGGACAGGGGGCAACTGAAGCTTTCTTT. The encoded protein is CSALSVGQGATEAFF.

In this sample, this clonotype turned up a few times. This sequence joins TRBV20-1 and TRBJ1-4; 9 bases align to TRBD1. Germline lookup yields CDR1 DFQATT and CDR2 SNEGSKA (reference sequence). J gave up 8 bases and V 3 bases, and 10 bases lay outside the gene matches. CDR3 length: 15 residues. The DNA for the CDR3 is TGCAGTGCTAGGGCAACAGGGGGCTGGGGGGAAAAACTGTTTTTT. It codes for CSARATGGWGEKLFF.

This clonotype was detected only a few times. The rearrangement links TRBV12-3 or TRBV12-4 to TRBJ2-5, with TRBD2 as a possible D gene (6 bases). V lost 7 bases and J lost 3, with 12 bases in between. CDR3 length: 13 residues. CDR3 loop: CASTSSAEETQYF. As DNA, the CDR3 is TGTGCCAGCACTTCTAGCGCCGAAGAGACCCAGTACTTC.